A single sample gave rise to the 10 T cell receptor beta chains below, sequenced in a study of CD8 T cells in ankylosing spondylitis (dated by TCRdb to the late 2010s). The library was built by means of 5' RACE. Sequencing took place on an Illumina HiSeq 2500. Starting from the raw public reads, TCRdb applied fastp trimming at Q25, assembled clones with MiXCR and retained in-frame beta chains. Duplicate CDR3 protein sequences are folded into a single record with the most common DNA and genes. The sample yields about 360,000 distinct CDR3 sequences; roughly 20% were counted once. Around 14% of the sample comes from the top ten. The sequenced material came from blood, either unsorted or a sorted T cell fraction (not recorded which). Every receptor here comes from a male donor with ankylosing spondylitis or in good health (not recorded which).

V usage is TRBV7-2 and J usage is TRBJ2-7; D not certain. This CDR3 spans 11 amino acids. The V end lost 5 bases, the J end lost 9 bases, and 11 bases lay between the germline ends. Germline V lookup: CDR1 SGHTA, CDR2 FQGNSA. The CDR3 spells CASSPLPPQYF. The CDR3 DNA reads as TGTGCCAGCAGCCCGCTCCCCCCGCAGTACTTC.

The chain employs TRBV7-8 and TRBJ2-2; D not resolved. The CDR3 loop spans 11 amino acids. CDR1 and CDR2 (germline): SGHVS, FQNEAQ. V lost 6 bases to trimming and J lost 8 bases, with 7 bases between them. CDR3 sequence: CASSLWGELFF. Here the CDR3 DNA reads TGTGCCAGCAGTTTATGGGGGGAGCTGTTTTTT.

The chain recombines TRBV11-2 with TRBJ2-2, with 10 bases aligning to TRBD1. Trimming removed 5 bases from V and 3 bases from J; junction bases left unmatched: 6. This CDR3 is built from 16 residues. CDR1 and CDR2 (germline): SGHAT, FQNNGV. CDR3 sequence (DNA): TGTGCCAGCAGCCCTTTGACAGGGGGCTACACCGGGGAGCTGTTTTTT. Translating it yields CASSPLTGGYTGELFF.

In this sample, this clonotype turned up a few times. The chain carries TRBV12-3 or TRBV12-4 and TRBJ2-3; 9 bases map to TRBD1. The CDR3 covers 17 residues. V dropped 3 bases and J dropped 4; count of bases not matched to a gene: 11. CDR3 amino acids: CASSLRGRDRAADTQYF. The CDR3 DNA is TGTGCCAGCAGTTTGAGGGGAAGGGACAGGGCGGCAGATACGCAGTATTTT.

This clonotype was counted a few times. The CDR3 protein is CASSVQGKSYEQYF. CDR3 bases: TGTGCCAGCAGTGTACAGGGGAAATCCTACGAGCAGTACTTC. This sequence joins TRBV6-2 or TRBV6-3 and TRBJ2-7, with 7 bases identical to TRBD1. Germline CDR1 MNHEY, CDR2 SVGEGT. V lost 5 bases, J lost 1 base, and 5 bases stayed unmatched. The CDR3 contains 14 residues.

The table lists this clonotype with a few counts. V and J are TRBV4-1 and TRBJ2-7; no clear D gene. Germline lookup yields CDR1 MGHRA and CDR2 YSYEKL. V dropped 1 base and J dropped 3 bases, with 7 bases sitting between them. CDR3 length: 13 residues. CDR3 sequence: CASSQVKGYEQYF. Here the CDR3 DNA reads TGCGCCAGCAGCCAAGTGAAAGGCTACGAGCAGTACTTC.

The gene calls are TRBV11-2 and TRBJ2-1, with 9 bases that match TRBD2. The CDR3 has 19 amino acids. The germline gives CDR1 SGHAT, CDR2 FQNNGV. The ends lost 1 base at V and 0 bases at J; junction bases unmatched: 10. For the CDR3, the DNA is TGTGCCAGCAGCTTAGTGGGGCTAGCGGGATCAAGCTCCTACAATGAGCAGTTCTTC. It translates to CASSLVGLAGSSSYNEQFF.

The chain combines TRBV2 with TRBJ2-5; 9 positions match TRBD1. V was pared by 0 bases and J by 4 bases, with 3 bases of the junction left unmatched. Germline V gene data show CDR1 as SNHLY and CDR2 as FYNNEI. CDR3 length: 15 amino acids. The CDR3 DNA follows: TGTGCCAGCAGTGAAGCAAACAGGGGGCGAGAGACCCAGTACTTC. Translating gives CASSEANRGRETQYF.

The J gene is TRBJ2-7, the V gene TRBV7-9; D unclear. Trimming cost V 3 bases and J 5 bases, with 14 bases left between them. CDR3 length equals 14 residues. CDR1 and CDR2 (germline): SEHNR, FQNEAQ (reference sequence). The CDR3 region is CASSFNGPLNEQYF. As DNA, the CDR3 is TGTGCCAGCAGCTTTAACGGCCCCCTGAACGAGCAGTACTTC.

The chain is built from TRBV4-1 and TRBJ2-7; D gene uncertain. CDR3 length equals 15 residues. With 0 bases removed from V and 2 bases from J, the gap between germline ends came to 11 bases. The germline CDR1 and CDR2 sequences are MGHRA and YSYEKL. The CDR3 spells CASSQDPTATYEQYF. The CDR3 coding sequence is TGCGCCAGCAGCCAAGATCCCACGGCCACCTACGAGCAGTACTTC.